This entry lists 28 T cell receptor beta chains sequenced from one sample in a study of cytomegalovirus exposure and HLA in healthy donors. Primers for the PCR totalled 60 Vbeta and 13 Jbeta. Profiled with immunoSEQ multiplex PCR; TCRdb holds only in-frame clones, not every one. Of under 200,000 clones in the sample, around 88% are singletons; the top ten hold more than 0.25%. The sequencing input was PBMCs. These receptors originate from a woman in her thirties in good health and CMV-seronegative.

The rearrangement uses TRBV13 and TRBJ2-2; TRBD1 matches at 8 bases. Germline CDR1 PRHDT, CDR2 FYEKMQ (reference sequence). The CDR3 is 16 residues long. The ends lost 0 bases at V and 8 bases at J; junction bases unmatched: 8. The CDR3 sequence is CASSLGGQAVLGELFF. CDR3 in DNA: TGTGCCAGCAGCTTAGGGGGACAGGCCGTTTTGGGGGAGCTGTTTTTT.

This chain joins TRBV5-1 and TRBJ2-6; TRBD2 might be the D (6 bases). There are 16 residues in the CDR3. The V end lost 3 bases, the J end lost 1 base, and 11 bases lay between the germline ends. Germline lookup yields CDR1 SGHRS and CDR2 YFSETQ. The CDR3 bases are TGCGCCAGCAGCTCCTTCGGGGGATCTGGGGCCAACGTCCTGACTTTC. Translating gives CASSSFGGSGANVLTF.

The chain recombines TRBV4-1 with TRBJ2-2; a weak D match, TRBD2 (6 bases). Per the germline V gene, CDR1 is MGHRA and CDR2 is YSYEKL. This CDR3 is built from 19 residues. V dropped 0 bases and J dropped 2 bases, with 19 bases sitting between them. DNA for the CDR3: TGCGCCAGCAGCCAAGATGGACCTAGCGTATATCTTAACACCGGGGAGCTGTTTTTT. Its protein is CASSQDGPSVYLNTGELFF.

Here the CDR3 reads CARPGSRAWETQYF. The CDR3 DNA is TGTGCCAGACCGGGATCTCGGGCGTGGGAGACCCAGTACTTC. V is TRBV6-4 and J is TRBJ2-5; D possibly corresponds to TRBD2 (5 bases). There are 14 residues in the CDR3. The germline V and J ends were trimmed by 9 bases and 5 bases, with 19 bases remaining between them. Germline V gene sequence: CDR1 MRHNA, CDR2 SNTAGT.

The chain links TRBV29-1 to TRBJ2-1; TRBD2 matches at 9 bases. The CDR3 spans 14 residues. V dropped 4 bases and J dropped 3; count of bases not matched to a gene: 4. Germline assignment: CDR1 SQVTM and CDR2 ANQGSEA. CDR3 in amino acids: CSVGLAGVYNEQFF. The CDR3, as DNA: TGCAGCGTTGGTTTAGCGGGAGTCTACAATGAGCAGTTCTTC.

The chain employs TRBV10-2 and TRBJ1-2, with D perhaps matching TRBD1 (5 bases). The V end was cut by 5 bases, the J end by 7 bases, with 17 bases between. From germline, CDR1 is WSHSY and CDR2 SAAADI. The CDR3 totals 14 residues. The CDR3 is CASSLGGRSPGYTF. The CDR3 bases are TGCGCCAGCAGTCTTGGGGGGAGGAGTCCTGGCTACACCTTC.

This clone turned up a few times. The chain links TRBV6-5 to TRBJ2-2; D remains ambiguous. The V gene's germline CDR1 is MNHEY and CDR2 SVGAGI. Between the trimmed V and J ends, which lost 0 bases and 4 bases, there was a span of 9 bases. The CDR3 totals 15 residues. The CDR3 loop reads CASSYSSVRTGELFF. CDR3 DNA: TGTGCCAGCAGTTACTCGTCCGTTCGCACCGGGGAGCTGTTTTTT.

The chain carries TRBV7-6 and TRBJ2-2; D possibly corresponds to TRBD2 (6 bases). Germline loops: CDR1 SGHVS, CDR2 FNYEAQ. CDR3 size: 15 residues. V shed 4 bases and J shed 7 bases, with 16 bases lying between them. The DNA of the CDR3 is TGTGCCAGCAGCTCTTCTGCGGGGTTTGGCGGGGAGCTGTTTTTT. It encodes CASSSSAGFGGELFF.

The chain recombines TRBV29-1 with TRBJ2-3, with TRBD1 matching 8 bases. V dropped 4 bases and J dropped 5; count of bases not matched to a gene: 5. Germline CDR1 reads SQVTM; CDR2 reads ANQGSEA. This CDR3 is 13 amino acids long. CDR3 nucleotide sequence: TGCAGCGTTGCGGACAGGGACGTAGATACGCAGTATTTT. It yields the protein CSVADRDVDTQYF.

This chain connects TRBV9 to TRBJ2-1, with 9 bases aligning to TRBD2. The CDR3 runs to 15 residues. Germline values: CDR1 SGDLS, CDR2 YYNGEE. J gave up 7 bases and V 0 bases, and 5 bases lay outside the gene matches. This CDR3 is CASSVVAGGRNEQFF. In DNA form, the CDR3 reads TGTGCCAGCAGCGTAGTTGCGGGAGGGCGGAATGAGCAGTTCTTC.

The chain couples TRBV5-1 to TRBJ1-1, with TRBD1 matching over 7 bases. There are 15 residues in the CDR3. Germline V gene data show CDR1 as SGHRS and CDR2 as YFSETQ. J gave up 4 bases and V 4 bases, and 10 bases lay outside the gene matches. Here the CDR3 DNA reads TGCGCCAGCAGCCCCCTGACAGGGAGCGGCACTGAAGCTTTCTTT. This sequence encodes CASSPLTGSGTEAFF.

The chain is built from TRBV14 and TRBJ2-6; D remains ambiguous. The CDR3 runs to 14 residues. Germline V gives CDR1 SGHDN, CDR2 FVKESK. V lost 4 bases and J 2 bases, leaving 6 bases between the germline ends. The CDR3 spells CASSRATGANVLTF. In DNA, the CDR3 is TGTGCCAGCAGCCGAGCGACTGGGGCCAACGTCCTGACTTTC.

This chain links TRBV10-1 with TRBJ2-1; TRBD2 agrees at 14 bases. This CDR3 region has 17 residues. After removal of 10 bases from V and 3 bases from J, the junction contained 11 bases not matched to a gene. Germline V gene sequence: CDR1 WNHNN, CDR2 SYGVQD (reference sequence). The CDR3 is CAIPTSGGAGDYNEQFF. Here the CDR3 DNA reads TGCGCCATCCCGACTAGCGGGGGGGCCGGAGACTACAATGAGCAGTTCTTC.

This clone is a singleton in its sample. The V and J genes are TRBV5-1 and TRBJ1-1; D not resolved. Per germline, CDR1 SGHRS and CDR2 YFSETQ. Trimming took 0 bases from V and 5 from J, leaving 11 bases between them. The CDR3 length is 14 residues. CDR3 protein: CASSLAPGGTEAFF. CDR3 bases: TGCGCCAGCAGCTTGGCCCCGGGAGGGACTGAAGCTTTCTTT.

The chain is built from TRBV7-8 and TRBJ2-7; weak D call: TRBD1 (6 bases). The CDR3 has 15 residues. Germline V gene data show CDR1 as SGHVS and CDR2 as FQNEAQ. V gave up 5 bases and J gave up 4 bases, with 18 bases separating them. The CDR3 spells CASSPAGQPGYEQYF. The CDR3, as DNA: TGTGCCAGCAGCCCCGCCGGACAGCCAGGGTACGAGCAGTACTTC.

CDR3 bases: TGTGCCAGCAGAGTATTACAGGGGAGCCCCGAGCAGTACTTC. Its protein is CASRVLQGSPEQYF. This chain links TRBV27 with TRBJ2-7; 7 nucleotides match TRBD1. The CDR3 covers 14 residues. The germline CDR1 and CDR2 sequences are MNHEY and SMNVEV (reference sequence). The J segment lost 6 bases and the V segment lost 6 bases, leaving 11 bases of the junction unmatched.

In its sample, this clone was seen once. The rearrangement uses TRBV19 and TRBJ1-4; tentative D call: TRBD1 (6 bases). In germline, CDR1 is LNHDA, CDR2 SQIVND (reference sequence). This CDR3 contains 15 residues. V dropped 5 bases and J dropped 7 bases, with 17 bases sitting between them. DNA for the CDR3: TGTGCCAGTAGTCCCCGAGGACAGCGAGGTGAAAAACTGTTTTTT. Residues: CASSPRGQRGEKLFF.

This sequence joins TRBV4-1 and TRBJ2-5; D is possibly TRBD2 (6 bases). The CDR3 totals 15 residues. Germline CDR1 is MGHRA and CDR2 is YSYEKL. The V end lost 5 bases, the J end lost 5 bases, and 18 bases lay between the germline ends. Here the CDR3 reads CASSAWEELGETQYF. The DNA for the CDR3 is TGCGCCAGCAGCGCCTGGGAGGAACTTGGGGAGACCCAGTACTTC.

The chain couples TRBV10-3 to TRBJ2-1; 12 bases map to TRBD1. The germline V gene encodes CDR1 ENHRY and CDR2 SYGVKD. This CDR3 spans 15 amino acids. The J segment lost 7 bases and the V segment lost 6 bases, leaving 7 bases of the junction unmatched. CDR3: CAIRSGTGGYNEQFF. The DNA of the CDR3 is TGTGCCATCAGGTCCGGGACAGGGGGCTATAATGAGCAGTTCTTC.

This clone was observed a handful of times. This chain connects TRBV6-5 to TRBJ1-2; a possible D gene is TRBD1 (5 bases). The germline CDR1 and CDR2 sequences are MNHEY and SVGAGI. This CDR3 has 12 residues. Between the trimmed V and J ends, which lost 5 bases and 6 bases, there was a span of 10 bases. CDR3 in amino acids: CASSKGQHGYTF. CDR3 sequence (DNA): TGTGCCAGCAGTAAAGGACAACATGGCTACACCTTC.

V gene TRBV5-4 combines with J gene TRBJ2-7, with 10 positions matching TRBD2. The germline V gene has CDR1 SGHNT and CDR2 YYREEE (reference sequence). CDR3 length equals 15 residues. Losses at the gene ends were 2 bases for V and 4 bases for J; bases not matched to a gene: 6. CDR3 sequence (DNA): TGTGCCAGCAGCTTTCAAGCGGGAGGGGGGTACGAGCAGTACTTC. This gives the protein CASSFQAGGGYEQYF.

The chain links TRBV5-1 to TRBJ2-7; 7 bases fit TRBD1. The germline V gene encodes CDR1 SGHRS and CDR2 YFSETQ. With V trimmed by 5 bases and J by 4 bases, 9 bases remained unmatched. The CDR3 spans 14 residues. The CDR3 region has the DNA TGCGCCAGCAGTCCGCTGGGACAGAAATACGAGCAGTACTTC. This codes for CASSPLGQKYEQYF.

CDR3: CASSLEGGYDEQFF. In DNA form, the CDR3 reads TGTGCCAGCAGCTTAGAGGGGGGGTATGATGAGCAGTTCTTC. This rearrangement joins TRBV11-3 to TRBJ2-1, with 7 positions matching TRBD2. CDR3 size: 14 residues. CDR1 and CDR2 from the germline V gene are SGHNT and YENEEA. V was clipped by 0 bases and J by 8 bases; unmatched bases: 4.

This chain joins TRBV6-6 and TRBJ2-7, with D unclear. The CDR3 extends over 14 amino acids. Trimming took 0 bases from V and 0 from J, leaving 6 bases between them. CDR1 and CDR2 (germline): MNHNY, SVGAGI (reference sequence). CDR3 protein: CASSYSAVSYEQYF. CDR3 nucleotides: TGTGCCAGCAGTTACTCGGCAGTCTCCTACGAGCAGTACTTC.

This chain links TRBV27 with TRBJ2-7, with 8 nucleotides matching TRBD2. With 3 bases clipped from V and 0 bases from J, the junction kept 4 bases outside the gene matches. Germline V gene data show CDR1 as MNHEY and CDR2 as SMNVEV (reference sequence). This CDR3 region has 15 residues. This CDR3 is CASSFGRGGSYEQYF. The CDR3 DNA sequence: TGTGCCAGCAGTTTTGGTCGGGGGGGCTCCTACGAGCAGTACTTC.

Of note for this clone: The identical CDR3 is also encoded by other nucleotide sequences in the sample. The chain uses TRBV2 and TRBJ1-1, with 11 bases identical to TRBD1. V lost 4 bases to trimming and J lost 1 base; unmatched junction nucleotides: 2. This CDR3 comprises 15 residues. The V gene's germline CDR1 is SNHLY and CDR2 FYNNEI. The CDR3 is CASSGTGGPNTEAFF. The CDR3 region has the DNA TGTGCCAGCAGTGGGACAGGGGGCCCGAACACTGAAGCTTTCTTT.

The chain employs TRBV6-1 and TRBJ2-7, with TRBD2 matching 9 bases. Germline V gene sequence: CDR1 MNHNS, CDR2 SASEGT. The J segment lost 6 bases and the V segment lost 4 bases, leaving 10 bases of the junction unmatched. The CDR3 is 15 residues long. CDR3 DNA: TGTGCCAGCAGTGCCCTAGCGGGACCTTTCGCCGAGCAGTACTTC. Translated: CASSALAGPFAEQYF.

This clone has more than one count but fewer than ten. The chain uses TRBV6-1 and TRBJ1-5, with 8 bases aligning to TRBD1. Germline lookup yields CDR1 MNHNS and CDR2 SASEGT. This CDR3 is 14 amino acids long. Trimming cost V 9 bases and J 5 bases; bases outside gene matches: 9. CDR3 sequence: CASYRPGGYQPQHF. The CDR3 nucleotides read TGTGCCAGTTATCGGCCAGGGGGCTATCAGCCCCAGCATTTT.